Below, 21 T cell receptor beta chains from the same sample are listed, as sequenced in a study of memory CD4+ T cells and cytomegalovirus serostatus. Single viable CD3+CD4+CD8-CD45RO+ cells were sorted as the memory CD4+ T cells. Using immunoSEQ multiplex PCR, the repertoire was profiled, and TCRdb retains in-frame clones only, with some absent. The repertoire has more than 45,000 clones, roughly 81% of them found once; the top ten carry 0.85% to 1.2%. The sample consisted of memory CD4+ T cells from blood. These receptors came from an adult in good health and CMV-seronegative.

This clone was detected only a few times. The rearrangement links TRBV28 to TRBJ2-7; D may be TRBD1 or TRBD2 (5 bases each). Germline lookup yields CDR1 MDHEN and CDR2 SYDVKM. CDR3 length equals 14 residues. Between the trimmed V and J ends, which lost 7 bases and 2 bases, there was a span of 15 bases. The CDR3, as DNA: TGTGCCAGCATCTCAGGGAGCACGGCCTACGAGCAGTACTTC. As protein: CASISGSTAYEQYF. Looking up the rest from reference TRBV28 and TRBJ2-7 gives the full variable domain: DVKVTQSSRYLVKRTGEKVFLECVQDMDHENMFWYRQDPGLGLRLIYFSYDVKMKEKGDIPEGYSVSREKKERFSLILESASTNQTSMYLCASISGSTAYEQYFGPGTRLTVT.

The rearrangement uses TRBV11-3 and TRBJ2-1; 8 bases are shared with TRBD2. CDR1 SGHNT and CDR2 YENEEA come from the germline V gene. This CDR3 region has 15 residues. V lost 4 bases, J lost 6 bases, and 8 bases stayed unmatched. CDR3 region: CASSSREAGGNEQFF. The CDR3, as DNA: TGTGCCAGCAGCTCAAGGGAGGCGGGAGGCAATGAGCAGTTCTTC.

This clone was seen only once. The chain uses TRBV18 and TRBJ2-1; 10 bases align to TRBD1. CDR3 length equals 16 residues. Per germline, CDR1 KGHSH and CDR2 LQKENI. J lost 6 bases, V lost 3 bases, and 8 bases had no gene match. CDR3 residues: CASSPNRQGASNEQFF. The CDR3, as DNA: TGTGCCAGCTCACCGAATAGACAGGGGGCTTCCAATGAGCAGTTCTTC.

This chain joins TRBV6-5 and TRBJ1-5; no definite D call. Trimming left V 6 bases short and J 9 bases short, with 15 bases between. Germline-derived CDR1 and CDR2 are MNHEY and SVGAGI. This CDR3 is built from 13 residues. The CDR3 DNA reads TGTGCCAGCAGACGGACGGTTCGAGGGCCCCAGCATTTT. This encodes CASRRTVRGPQHF.

The chain is built from TRBV5-1 and TRBJ2-2; D unclear. Trimming pared 0 bases from V and 6 bases from J, leaving 15 bases between. This CDR3 has 16 residues. CDR1 and CDR2 from the germline V gene are SGHRS and YFSETQ. The CDR3 region is CASSLGRWDTAGELFF. The CDR3 nucleotides are TGCGCCAGCAGCTTGGGTCGGTGGGATACTGCCGGGGAGCTGTTTTTT.

V gene TRBV28 combines with J gene TRBJ1-2, with TRBD1 matching over 7 bases. V dropped 2 bases and J dropped 1; count of bases not matched to a gene: 4. Germline V CDR1 and CDR2: MDHEN, SYDVKM. This CDR3 region has 15 residues. DNA for the CDR3: TGTGCCAGCAGTTTAGACAGGGAGGGTAACTATGGCTACACCTTC. This translates into CASSLDREGNYGYTF.

By its share, this clone is medium-sized. This sequence joins TRBV14 and TRBJ1-1; a weak D match, TRBD1 (5 bases). V shed 7 bases and J shed 0 bases, with 21 bases lying between them. The CDR3 contains 17 residues. Looked up from germline, CDR1 is SGHDN and CDR2 is FVKESK. DNA of the CDR3: TGTGCCAGCACCCCTAATCGGGGGTCGCTTATGAACACTGAAGCTTTCTTT. Residues: CASTPNRGSLMNTEAFF.

The chain has TRBV6-1 and TRBJ1-1; D uncertain. The CDR3 has 13 residues. Germline values: CDR1 MNHNS, CDR2 SASEGT. V was shortened by 3 bases and J by 4 bases, with 9 bases between the two germline ends. CDR3 in DNA: TGTGCCAGCAGTGAGACAAGAAGCACTGAAGCTTTCTTT. It encodes CASSETRSTEAFF.

This chain connects TRBV11-3 to TRBJ2-5, with 11 bases identical to TRBD2. V shed 5 bases and J 3 bases; nucleotides not matched to a gene: 5. Germline values: CDR1 SGHNT, CDR2 YENEEA. The CDR3 is made up of 15 amino acids. CDR3 region: CASSPGTSGKETQYF. CDR3 in DNA: TGTGCCAGCAGCCCCGGGACTAGCGGTAAAGAGACCCAGTACTTC.

This rearrangement joins TRBV2 to TRBJ1-5; D possibly corresponds to TRBD1 (5 bases). The CDR3 loop spans 15 amino acids. Germline loops: CDR1 SNHLY, CDR2 FYNNEI. Trimming took 6 bases from V and 0 from J, leaving 12 bases between them. Here the CDR3 reads CASRSGTASNQPQHF. As DNA, the CDR3 is TGTGCCAGCAGATCCGGGACGGCTAGCAATCAGCCCCAGCATTTT.

A few counts support this clone. This sequence joins TRBV5-1 and TRBJ1-2; TRBD1 aligns across 7 bases. This CDR3 has 15 residues. Germline V CDR1 and CDR2: SGHRS, YFSETQ. V lost 4 bases, J lost 7 bases, and 13 bases stayed unmatched. CDR3 coding DNA: TGCGCCAGCAGCCCGAAGTCCCAGGGGGAGGCTGGCTACACCTTC. Translated: CASSPKSQGEAGYTF.

This chain joins TRBV18 and TRBJ1-2; 8 bases line up with TRBD1. The ends lost 4 bases at V and 8 bases at J; junction bases unmatched: 9. Germline values: CDR1 KGHSH, CDR2 LQKENI. This CDR3 contains 14 residues. Here the CDR3 DNA reads TGTGCCAGCTCACGAGAGCAGGGGGCCGAGGGCTACACCTTC. It translates to CASSREQGAEGYTF.

The chain couples TRBV19 to TRBJ1-2; D unresolved. Trimming removed 5 bases at V and 8 bases at J, with 15 bases between. The CDR3 is 13 residues long. CDR1 is LNHDA and CDR2 is SQIVND in the germline V gene (reference sequence). The CDR3 sequence: CASSPRSHGGYTF. The DNA for the CDR3 is TGTGCCAGTAGTCCGCGGAGTCACGGAGGCTACACCTTC.

The sample holds a few counts of this clone. The chain links TRBV12-5 to TRBJ2-2; 10 bases fit TRBD1. This CDR3 region has 18 residues. V was pared by 7 bases and J by 4 bases, with 15 bases of the junction left unmatched. Germline values: CDR1 LGHNT, CDR2 FRNRAP. CDR3 DNA: TGTGCTAGTGCCATTAGGGGGGGGACAGGGGTAGGCACCGGGGAGCTGTTTTTT. It translates to CASAIRGGTGVGTGELFF.

The chain is built from TRBV28 and TRBJ2-7, with a weak D call TRBD1 (6 bases). Germline CDR1 and CDR2: MDHEN and SYDVKM. There are 13 residues in the CDR3. V dropped 8 bases and J dropped 3 bases, with 14 bases sitting between them. The CDR3 DNA is TGTGCCAGCCTGAGCACAGGGATCTACGAGCAGTACTTC. This sequence encodes CASLSTGIYEQYF.

The rearrangement links TRBV5-5 to TRBJ2-7, with 10 nucleotides matching TRBD2. The germline V gene encodes CDR1 SGHKS and CDR2 YYEKEE (reference sequence). V lost 3 bases and J lost 5; bases outside the gene matches: 8. The CDR3 has 15 residues. The CDR3 DNA reads TGTGCCAGCAGCTGGAGCGGGAGGGGGGGGAACGAGCAGTACTTC. Protein: CASSWSGRGGNEQYF.

The gene calls are TRBV29-1 and TRBJ1-1; tentative D call: TRBD1 (6 bases). The CDR3 contains 12 residues. The V end lost 7 bases, the J end lost 1 base, and 10 bases lay between the germline ends. Germline V lookup: CDR1 SQVTM, CDR2 ANQGSEA. CDR3 in amino acids: CSGIRGNTEAFF. CDR3 nucleotide sequence: TGCAGCGGGATCAGGGGGAACACTGAAGCTTTCTTT.

The genes are TRBV10-3 and TRBJ2-7; perhaps TRBD2 as D (5 bases). Germline lookup yields CDR1 ENHRY and CDR2 SYGVKD. V lost 0 bases and J lost 2, with 14 bases in between. This CDR3 spans 16 amino acids. The CDR3 loop reads CAISESRLVGTYEQYF. CDR3 nucleotide sequence: TGTGCCATCAGTGAGTCGCGTCTAGTCGGGACCTACGAGCAGTACTTC.

The chain recombines TRBV6-1 with TRBJ1-1; D possibly corresponds to TRBD1 (6 bases). The CDR3 spans 14 residues. V lost 0 bases, J lost 7 bases, and 12 bases lay in between. Germline CDR1 is MNHNS and CDR2 is SASEGT. For the CDR3, the DNA is TGTGCCAGCAGTGAAGCGGGGGCACGGATTGAAGCTTTCTTT. The encoded protein is CASSEAGARIEAFF.

This chain joins TRBV6-6 and TRBJ1-4, with D unclear. The CDR3 runs 14 residues. Germline CDR1 reads MNHNY; CDR2 reads SVGAGI (reference sequence). Trimming cost V 0 bases and J 5 bases, with 7 bases left between them. The CDR3 loop reads CASSYSTENEKLFF. The DNA of the CDR3 is TGTGCCAGCAGTTACTCGACCGAGAATGAAAAACTGTTTTTT.

About this clone itself: Mismatch with germline at one junction end may stem from a read error. Other nucleotide sequences from this sample produce the same CDR3. This chain joins TRBV7-9 and TRBJ1-2; D gene ambiguous. This CDR3 is built from 12 residues. CDR1 and CDR2 (germline): SEHNR, FQNEAQ (reference sequence). CDR3 amino acids: CASSPTYAGYTF. The CDR3 DNA sequence: TGCGCCAGCAGCCCCACATATGCCGGCTACACCTTC.